One and the same sample provided the 13 T cell receptor beta chains below, sequenced in a study of blood T cell repertoires in COVID-19. Profiling relied on immunoSEQ multiplex PCR, and the TCRdb table lists in-frame clones only, not all of them. The profile shows some 240,000 clones, approximately 90% of them singletons. Sequencing was done on a sample of peripheral blood. Receptors were obtained from a man between 60 and 70 years old with COVID-19, enrolled during active disease.

This clone was seen a single time. The V gene is TRBV6-5, the J gene TRBJ2-7; 12 nucleotides align to TRBD1. The CDR3 totals 14 residues. Germline-derived CDR1 and CDR2 are MNHEY and SVGAGI. Trimming at V came to 5 bases and at J to 9 bases, leaving 8 bases not matched to a gene. The CDR3 spells CASSPGTGGNGQYF. The DNA for the CDR3 is TGTGCCAGCAGTCCCGGGACAGGGGGCAATGGGCAGTACTTC.

The chain has TRBV7-3 and TRBJ1-1; TRBD1 might be the D (5 bases). Trimming removed 1 base from V and 2 bases from J, with 11 bases in between. Germline V gene data show CDR1 as SGHTA and CDR2 as FQGTGA. This CDR3 comprises 15 residues. CDR3 protein: CASSLKGPDNTEAFF. As DNA, the CDR3 is TGTGCCAGCAGCTTAAAGGGGCCCGACAACACTGAAGCTTTCTTT.

The chain joins TRBV5-1 to TRBJ2-7; 8 bases are a match to TRBD1. This CDR3 is 15 amino acids long. The germline gives CDR1 SGHRS, CDR2 YFSETQ. V lost 0 bases and J lost 3; bases outside the gene matches: 5. The CDR3 loop is CASSLGQGKHYEQYF. The DNA of the CDR3 is TGCGCCAGCAGCTTGGGACAGGGGAAACACTACGAGCAGTACTTC. The full variable domain, rest sourced from reference TRBV5-1 and TRBJ2-7, is KAGVTQTPRYLIKTRGQQVTLSCSPISGHRSVSWYQQTPGQGLQFLFEYFSETQRNKGNFPGRFSGRQFSNSRSEMNVSTLELGDSALYLCASSLGQGKHYEQYFGPGTRLTVT.

This chain links TRBV6-1 with TRBJ1-6; D ambiguous. Trimming left V 2 bases short and J 6 bases short, with 5 bases between. CDR1 and CDR2 from the germline V gene are MNHNS and SASEGT. The CDR3 covers 13 residues. CDR3 nucleotide sequence: TGTGCCAGCAGTGAACGGGGTAATTCACCCCTCCACTTT. The encoded protein is CASSERGNSPLHF.

J is TRBJ2-2 and V is TRBV7-9; D is ambiguous. The V end lost 11 bases, the J end lost 0 bases, and 16 bases lay between the germline ends. The CDR3 is 15 residues long. Germline V gene data show CDR1 as SEHNR and CDR2 as FQNEAQ (reference sequence). The CDR3 sequence: CAQTRGVSNTGELFF. The CDR3 nucleotides read TGTGCCCAGACCCGAGGTGTTTCGAACACCGGGGAGCTGTTTTTT.

The rearrangement uses TRBV19 and TRBJ1-2; unclear D gene. CDR3 size: 14 residues. CDR1 and CDR2 from the germline V gene are LNHDA and SQIVND (reference sequence). With 6 bases removed from V and 0 bases from J, the gap between germline ends came to 11 bases. The CDR3 region is CASRTSLANYGYTF. The CDR3 nucleotides are TGTGCCAGTAGAACGTCTTTAGCTAACTATGGCTACACCTTC.

The chain combines TRBV9 with TRBJ2-3, with D perhaps TRBD2 (6 bases). This CDR3 is 15 amino acids long. V was trimmed by 2 bases and J by 2 bases, leaving 12 bases between them. The germline V gene encodes CDR1 SGDLS and CDR2 YYNGEE. CDR3 amino acids: CASSVGLADTDTQYF. The DNA for the CDR3 is TGTGCCAGCAGCGTCGGTTTAGCGGACACAGATACGCAGTATTTT.

CDR3 nucleotides: TGTGCCAGCAGCTTATTCGGGACAGGGGAATCACCCCTCCACTTT. Its translation is CASSLFGTGESPLHF. The rearrangement uses TRBV7-2 and TRBJ1-6; 10 bases match TRBD1. The CDR3 runs to 15 residues. Germline CDR1 SGHTA, CDR2 FQGNSA. V gave up 2 bases and J gave up 10 bases; unmatched junction bases: 5.

The chain carries TRBV6-5 and TRBJ1-1, with D tentatively TRBD1 (6 bases). Germline lookup yields CDR1 MNHEY and CDR2 SVGAGI. Trimming took 4 bases from V and 2 from J, leaving 14 bases between them. The CDR3 is 15 amino acids. The CDR3 sequence is CASSSKGQRNTEAFF. CDR3 DNA: TGTGCCAGCAGTTCAAAAGGACAGCGAAACACTGAAGCTTTCTTT.

The genes are TRBV5-6 and TRBJ2-5, with D tentatively TRBD1 (6 bases). The CDR3 has 14 amino acids. CDR1 and CDR2 from the germline V gene are SGHDT and YYEEEE. V was shortened by 4 bases and J by 2 bases, with 12 bases between the two germline ends. In DNA form, the CDR3 reads TGTGCCAGCAGCCGCTGGACAGTTCAAGAGACCCAGTACTTC. This codes for CASSRWTVQETQYF.

V gene TRBV15 combines with J gene TRBJ1-1; D is undetermined. Trimming took off 1 base at V and 3 bases at J, with 15 bases between the two ends. The CDR3 loop spans 16 amino acids. The germline gives CDR1 LNHNV, CDR2 YYDKDF (reference sequence). CDR3 in amino acids: CATSRVYGKKDTEAFF. The DNA of the CDR3 is TGTGCCACCAGCAGAGTGTACGGGAAAAAAGACACTGAAGCTTTCTTT.

This chain links TRBV7-9 with TRBJ1-5; D gene uncertain. Trimming shortened V by 0 bases and J by 4 bases, and 7 bases separated the two germline ends. The CDR3 has 14 amino acids. In germline, CDR1 is SEHNR, CDR2 FQNEAQ (reference sequence). The CDR3: CASSLAGRNQPQHF. The DNA for the CDR3 is TGTGCCAGCAGCTTAGCAGGCAGGAATCAGCCCCAGCATTTT. Drawing the rest from reference TRBV7-9 and TRBJ1-5, the complete variable domain is DTGVSQNPRHKITKRGQNVTFRCDPISEHNRLYWYRQTLGQGPEFLTYFQNEAQLEKSRLLSDRFSAERPKGSFSTLEIQRTEQGDSAMYLCASSLAGRNQPQHFGDGTRLSIL.

The CDR3 is CASSNKGLAGRGEQFF. The CDR3 DNA sequence: TGTGCCAGCAGCAATAAAGGACTAGCGGGGCGTGGGGAGCAGTTCTTC. The chain is built from TRBV21-1 and TRBJ2-1; the table assigns TRBD2, which was not confirmed against the DNA. TRBV21-1 is marked as a pseudogene. The CDR3 extends over 16 amino acids.